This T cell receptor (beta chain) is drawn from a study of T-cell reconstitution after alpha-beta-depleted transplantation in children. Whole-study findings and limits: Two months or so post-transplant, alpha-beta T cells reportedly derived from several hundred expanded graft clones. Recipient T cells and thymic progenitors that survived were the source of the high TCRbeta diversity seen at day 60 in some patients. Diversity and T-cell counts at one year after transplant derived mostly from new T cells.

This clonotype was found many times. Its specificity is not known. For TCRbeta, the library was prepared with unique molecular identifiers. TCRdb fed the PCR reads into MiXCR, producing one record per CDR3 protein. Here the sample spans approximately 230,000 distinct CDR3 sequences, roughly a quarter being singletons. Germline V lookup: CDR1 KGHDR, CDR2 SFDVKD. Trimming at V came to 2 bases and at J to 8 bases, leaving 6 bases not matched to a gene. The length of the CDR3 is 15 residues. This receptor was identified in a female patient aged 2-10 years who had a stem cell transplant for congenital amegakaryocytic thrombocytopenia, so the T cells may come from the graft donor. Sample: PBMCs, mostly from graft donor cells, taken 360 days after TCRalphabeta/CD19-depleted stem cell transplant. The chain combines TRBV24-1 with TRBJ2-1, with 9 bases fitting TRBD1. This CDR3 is CATSDSTGTGYEQFF. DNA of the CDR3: TGTGCCACCAGTGATTCAACCGGGACAGGGTATGAGCAGTTCTTC.